One sample yielded the 24 T cell receptor beta chains listed below, sequenced in a study of T-cell reconstitution after alpha-beta-depleted transplantation in children. The TCRbeta library incorporated unique molecular identifiers. TCRdb re-called the PCR reads with MiXCR, one entry per CDR3 protein. The sample consists of about 500,000 distinct CDR3 sequences, approximately 32% of them appearing once. The specimen was PBMCs from the stem cell graft donor, collected from the stem cell graft. Source of these receptors: a human donor who donated a stem cell graft to a child with aplastic anemia.

This clonotype came up a few times. This chain joins TRBV5-5 and TRBJ2-2; D may be TRBD1 (5 bases). Deletions cut 5 bases from V and 3 bases from J, with 17 bases between. Looked up from germline, CDR1 is SGHKS and CDR2 is YYEKEE (reference sequence). The CDR3 runs to 16 residues. CDR3 residues: CASRGGRAQDTGELFF. The CDR3 bases are TGTGCCAGCAGGGGCGGCAGGGCCCAGGACACCGGGGAGCTGTTTTTT.

This clonotype has a handful of counts. The chain carries TRBV12-3 or TRBV12-4 and TRBJ2-1; 8 positions match TRBD2. The CDR3 spans 13 residues. Unmatched junction bases numbered 6, after V lost 5 bases and J lost 9 bases. The CDR3 loop reads CASSKLAVGEQFF. The CDR3 DNA reads TGTGCCAGCAGTAAACTAGCGGTAGGTGAGCAGTTCTTC.

The V call is TRBV12-3 or TRBV12-4, the J call TRBJ2-7, with a weak D call TRBD1 (6 bases). The CDR3 has 11 amino acids. Deletions cut 5 bases from V and 8 bases from J, with 10 bases between. CDR3 in amino acids: CASSVTGKQYF. For the CDR3, the DNA is TGTGCCAGCAGTGTTACAGGGAAGCAGTACTTC.

The V call is TRBV7-2, the J call TRBJ2-3, with 9 bases that match TRBD1. J gave up 5 bases and V 5 bases, and 5 bases lay outside the gene matches. Per germline, CDR1 SGHTA and CDR2 FQGNSA. The CDR3 is 14 residues long. The CDR3 loop is CASSTRTGEDTQYF. The CDR3 coding sequence is TGTGCCAGCAGCACACGGACAGGGGAAGATACGCAGTATTTT. The full variable domain, its missing parts supplied by reference TRBV7-2 and TRBJ2-3, is GAGVSQSPSNKVTEKGKDVELRCDPISGHTALYWYRQSLGQGLEFLIYFQGNSAPDKSGLPSDRFSAERTGGSVSTLTIQRTQQEDSAVYLCASSTRTGEDTQYFGPGTRLTVL.

The CDR3 nucleotides read TGTGCCAGCAGTTTATCAAGACAGGGGGCGGGCCAGCCCCAGCATTTT. It translates to CASSLSRQGAGQPQHF. This chain connects TRBV27 to TRBJ1-5, with 10 bases that match TRBD1. The CDR3 extends over 16 amino acids. Losses at the gene ends were 0 bases for V and 7 bases for J; bases not matched to a gene: 6. Germline V gives CDR1 MNHEY, CDR2 SMNVEV (reference sequence).

V usage is TRBV9 and J usage is TRBJ2-3; D might be TRBD2 (6 bases). The V end was cut by 3 bases, the J end by 2 bases, with 13 bases between. CDR1 and CDR2 (germline): SGDLS, YYNGEE. CDR3 length equals 15 residues. The CDR3 region has the DNA TGTGCCAGCAGCGCCCCGTCTAGCGCCACAGATACGCAGTATTTT. This sequence encodes CASSAPSSATDTQYF.

The chain recombines TRBV9 with TRBJ1-4; possibly TRBD1 for D (5 bases). The CDR3 covers 16 residues. Germline V gene lookup returns CDR1 SGDLS and CDR2 YYNGEE. Trimming cost V 3 bases and J 0 bases, with 12 bases left between them. The CDR3, as DNA: TGTGCCAGCAGCGGTAACTCAGGGACAACTAATGAAAAACTGTTTTTT. Protein: CASSGNSGTTNEKLFF.

This clonotype has a handful of counts. V gene TRBV9 combines with J gene TRBJ1-5; D is unresolved. The germline gives CDR1 SGDLS, CDR2 YYNGEE. CDR3 length: 14 amino acids. The V end lost 0 bases, the J end lost 3 bases, and 7 bases lay between the germline ends. The CDR3: CASSVGENNQPQHF. DNA of the CDR3: TGTGCCAGCAGCGTAGGGGAAAACAATCAGCCCCAGCATTTT.

V and J are TRBV5-1 and TRBJ2-1; TRBD2 is a possible D gene (6 bases). Trimming cost V 1 base and J 12 bases, with 14 bases left between them. Per the germline V gene, CDR1 is SGHRS and CDR2 is YFSETQ. This CDR3 is 13 amino acids long. The CDR3 DNA reads as TGCGCCAGCAGCTTGATGGGGGGACTCTTGCAGTTCTTC. It yields the protein CASSLMGGLLQFF.

Many counts were recorded for this clonotype. The genes are TRBV5-1 and TRBJ2-2, with 8 nucleotides matching TRBD2. CDR1 and CDR2 from the germline V gene are SGHRS and YFSETQ. The CDR3 has 16 residues. V was pared by 0 bases and J by 3 bases, with 4 bases of the junction left unmatched. CDR3 nucleotide sequence: TGCGCCAGCAGCTTGGATGCAGCGGGAGACACCGGGGAGCTGTTTTTT. This sequence encodes CASSLDAAGDTGELFF.

The chain links TRBV7-9 to TRBJ2-1; TRBD2 agrees at 11 bases. J lost 5 bases, V lost 3 bases, and 6 bases had no gene match. The CDR3 is 16 residues long. Germline lookup yields CDR1 SEHNR and CDR2 FQNEAQ (reference sequence). The CDR3 spells CASSFLSGRGNNEQFF. In nucleotides, the CDR3 is TGTGCCAGCAGCTTCCTTAGCGGGAGGGGGAACAATGAGCAGTTCTTC.

V gene TRBV6-2 or TRBV6-3 combines with J gene TRBJ2-1; the match to TRBD2 covers 7 bases. Germline loops: CDR1 MNHEY, CDR2 SVGEGT. The CDR3 totals 16 residues. V was pared by 6 bases and J by 5 bases, with 13 bases of the junction left unmatched. The CDR3 region is CASRTFRSGTDNEQFF. CDR3 sequence (DNA): TGTGCCAGCAGGACCTTCCGGAGCGGGACTGACAATGAGCAGTTCTTC.

CDR3 bases: TGTGCCTGGAGTGCAAGTAGCCCTAAGGGGCGCGGATCCTACAATGAGCAGTTCTTC. It translates to CAWSASSPKGRGSYNEQFF. The chain uses TRBV30 and TRBJ2-1, with D maybe TRBD1 (5 bases). The CDR3 extends over 19 amino acids. Trimming left V 1 base short and J 1 base short, with 23 bases between. From germline, CDR1 is GTSNPN and CDR2 SVGIG (reference sequence).

V and J are TRBV4-2 and TRBJ1-2; possible D gene TRBD1, 6 bases. Trimming shortened V by 0 bases and J by 3 bases, and 14 bases separated the two germline ends. This CDR3 is built from 16 residues. Germline values: CDR1 LGHNA, CDR2 YNFKEQ. The CDR3 DNA follows: TGTGCCAGCAGCCAAGATTCCCAGGGGTTGGACTATGGCTACACCTTC. Its translation is CASSQDSQGLDYGYTF.

This clonotype was observed a handful of times. The chain has TRBV5-1 and TRBJ1-1; D gene uncertain. The length of the CDR3 is 15 residues. V was clipped by 3 bases and J by 0 bases, with 12 bases between them. Germline V CDR1 and CDR2: SGHRS, YFSETQ. This CDR3 is CASSSGPIMNTEAFF. The CDR3 nucleotides are TGCGCCAGCAGCTCAGGACCTATCATGAACACTGAAGCTTTCTTT.

The genes are TRBV6-5 and TRBJ2-5, with 10 bases matching TRBD2. V trimming: 6 bases; J trimming: 4 bases; junction bases outside the gene matches: 8. The CDR3 covers 15 residues. Germline CDR1 reads MNHEY; CDR2 reads SVGAGI. CDR3 bases: TGTGCCAGCAGATTAGCGGGAGGTGCTGGAGAGACCCAGTACTTC. This codes for CASRLAGGAGETQYF.

This clonotype was observed a few times. This rearrangement joins TRBV20-1 to TRBJ2-2; possibly TRBD1 for D (5 bases). Germline V gene sequence: CDR1 DFQATT, CDR2 SNEGSKA (reference sequence). V was cut by 6 bases and J by 8 bases, with 10 bases left in between. The CDR3 runs 11 residues. CDR3 in amino acids: CSAIGVGELFF. CDR3 DNA sequence: TGCAGTGCCATAGGGGTTGGGGAGCTGTTTTTT.

The chain is built from TRBV11-1 and TRBJ2-6, with 10 bases fitting TRBD1. The V gene's germline CDR1 is SGHAT and CDR2 FQDESV (reference sequence). This CDR3 comprises 19 residues. The J segment lost 4 bases and the V segment lost 3 bases, leaving 12 bases of the junction unmatched. This CDR3 reads CASSFKTGTGAQGANVLTF. The CDR3, as DNA: TGTGCCAGCAGCTTTAAGACCGGGACAGGGGCCCAGGGGGCCAACGTCCTGACTTTC.

This clonotype was seen a handful of times. The chain combines TRBV12-3 or TRBV12-4 with TRBJ2-1; TRBD1 might be the D (6 bases). Trimming pared 6 bases from V and 4 bases from J, leaving 16 bases between. This CDR3 is 15 amino acids long. DNA of the CDR3: TGTGCCAGCAGGGGACACCTCGGGCCTTACAATGAGCAGTTCTTC. Protein sequence: CASRGHLGPYNEQFF.

This clonotype has a handful of counts. The chain links TRBV29-1 to TRBJ1-1; D remains ambiguous. Germline CDR1 reads SQVTM; CDR2 reads ANQGSEA. Trimming stripped 7 bases from V and 0 bases from J, with 12 bases between. The CDR3 is made up of 13 amino acids. Here the CDR3 reads CSATRSVNTEAFF. The DNA for the CDR3 is TGCAGCGCCACTAGATCTGTGAACACTGAAGCTTTCTTT.

This sequence joins TRBV4-2 and TRBJ1-4, with 9 bases identical to TRBD1. CDR3 length: 14 residues. Trimming removed 5 bases from V and 9 bases from J; junction bases left unmatched: 7. The germline V gene encodes CDR1 LGHNA and CDR2 YNFKEQ. The CDR3 nucleotides are TGTGCCAGCAGCGAAACGGGACAGGGCCAAAAACTGTTTTTT. Its protein product is CASSETGQGQKLFF.

The chain links TRBV29-1 to TRBJ2-1, with a tentative D call TRBD2 (6 bases). CDR1 SQVTM and CDR2 ANQGSEA come from the germline V gene. Between the trimmed V and J ends, which lost 7 bases and 7 bases, there was a span of 20 bases. The CDR3 runs 14 residues. This CDR3 reads CSADGGMVRNEQFF. DNA of the CDR3: TGCAGCGCCGACGGCGGGATGGTTAGGAATGAGCAGTTCTTC.

This clonotype was detected only a few times. The chain's CDR3 is CASAIKADTGELFF. The DNA for the CDR3 is TGTGCCAGCGCCATCAAGGCCGACACCGGGGAGCTGTTTTTT. This chain connects TRBV7-2 to TRBJ2-2; D gene unclear. From germline, CDR1 is SGHTA and CDR2 FQGNSA. Trimming stripped 8 bases from V and 3 bases from J, with 13 bases between. The CDR3 runs to 14 residues.

There are a few counts of this clonotype. V gene TRBV5-1 combines with J gene TRBJ1-1, with D tentatively TRBD1 (5 bases). V was cut by 0 bases and J by 5 bases, with 17 bases left in between. The germline V gene encodes CDR1 SGHRS and CDR2 YFSETQ. The CDR3 runs 16 residues. The CDR3: CASSLGATFRGTEAFF. The CDR3 DNA follows: TGCGCCAGCAGCTTGGGAGCGACCTTTCGGGGGACTGAAGCTTTCTTT.